This TCR beta chain was identified in a study of metastatic and nonmetastatic thyroid tumors. About the study: Across blood and tumor or nodule tissue, repertoires from malignant and benign thyroid patients were compared with one another.

With MiXCR, TCRdb reprocessed the PCR reads. The sample contains fewer than 15,000 clones, less than 15% of which appear only once. Germline V gives CDR1 SGHDN, CDR2 FVKESK. The CDR3 contains 14 residues. V was trimmed by 3 bases and J by 6 bases, leaving 9 bases between them. This clone was seen repeatedly, ten times or more. Other DNA sequences of this sample code for an identical CDR3. Patients had received no treatment of any kind before thyroid surgery. The clonotype originates from a female donor with papillary thyroid cancer or a benign thyroid nodule (not recorded which). Some clones in this sample may be carry-over from other donors' samples. Sequenced sample: blood. The V call is TRBV14, the J call TRBJ1-6; D call uncertain. The CDR3 loop is CASSHGGSNSPLHF. The CDR3 DNA is TGTGCCAGCAGCCACGGAGGGAGTAATTCACCCCTCCACTTT.